One TCR beta chain is described in this entry. This sample was included in a study of blood T cell repertoires in COVID-19. Study at large: Sources were T cells, B-cell-depleted T cells, or PBMCs; the material itself was cDNA or gDNA.

Enrollment of patients from Seattle took place during active infection, with longitudinal follow-up. As handled by the study authors: Estimation of nucleated cell counts was performed using reference gene primer amplification. The table came from immunoSEQ multiplex PCR; TCRdb's copy has only in-frame clones and leaves some out. Clone size and the V and J calls come from that table; the DNA yielded D and trimming. The table shows approximately 110,000 clones, with roughly 74% occurring only once. The sequence came from a man older than 75 with COVID-19, enrolled during active disease. The sample was peripheral blood.

The CDR3: CASSWTDYSNQPQHF. For the CDR3, the DNA is TGCGCCAGCAGTTGGACAGATTATAGCAATCAGCCCCAGCATTTT. The chain links TRBV10-2 to TRBJ1-5; TRBD1 might be the D (6 bases). Trimming stripped 5 bases from V and 0 bases from J, with 11 bases between. The germline gives CDR1 WSHSY, CDR2 SAAADI. This CDR3 contains 15 residues.